These 13 T cell receptor beta chains were all obtained from the same sample, sequenced in a study of cytomegalovirus exposure and HLA in healthy donors. This PCR relied on a set of 60 Vbeta primers and 13 Jbeta primers. The table came from immunoSEQ multiplex PCR; TCRdb's copy has only in-frame clones and leaves some out. The sample lists under 200,000 clones, around 79% occurring once. The source material was PBMCs. Source of these receptors: a man aged 45 to 65 in good health and CMV-seropositive.

The chain is built from TRBV9 and TRBJ1-2, with D uncertain. The ends were cut back, 3 bases at V and 8 bases at J, with 14 bases in the middle. The length of the CDR3 is 13 residues. Germline-derived CDR1 and CDR2 are SGDLS and YYNGEE. The CDR3, as DNA: TGTGCCAGCAGCGGCCGTTACGGAGGCGGCTACACCTTC. Translating gives CASSGRYGGGYTF.

The chain employs TRBV2 and TRBJ2-3; 7 bases fit TRBD2. The CDR3 is 13 amino acids. Germline V gene sequence: CDR1 SNHLY, CDR2 FYNNEI. The V segment lost 0 bases and the J segment 14 bases; nucleotides outside the gene matches: 8. The chain's CDR3 is CASSEARDYRTYF. As DNA, the CDR3 is TGTGCCAGCAGTGAAGCACGGGACTACCGTACGTATTTT. The full variable domain, in which reference TRBV2 and TRBJ2-3 provide the parts outside the CDR3, is EPEVTQTPSHQVTQMGQEVILRCVPISNHLYFYWYRQILGQKVEFLVSFYNNEISEKSEIFDDQFSVERPDGSNFTLKIRSTKLEDSAMYFCASSEARDYRTYFGPGTRLTVL.

V usage is TRBV7-9 and J usage is TRBJ1-1, with TRBD1 matching over 7 bases. CDR1 is SEHNR, CDR2 FQNEAQ, per germline (reference sequence). V shed 1 base and J 3 bases; nucleotides not matched to a gene: 5. This CDR3 is built from 15 residues. Here the CDR3 reads CASSLDPDRDTEAFF. In DNA form, the CDR3 reads TGTGCCAGCAGCTTAGATCCAGACAGGGACACTGAAGCTTTCTTT.

This clone was seen a handful of times. The J gene is TRBJ2-1, the V gene TRBV7-3; possibly TRBD1 for D (6 bases). Germline CDR1 SGHTA, CDR2 FQGTGA. The CDR3 consists of 15 residues. Trimming pared 0 bases from V and 2 bases from J, leaving 8 bases between. The CDR3 sequence: CASSLTGAAYNEQFF. CDR3 bases: TGTGCCAGCAGCTTAACGGGGGCAGCCTACAATGAGCAGTTCTTC.

The chain joins TRBV6-1 to TRBJ1-6; possible D gene TRBD1, 5 bases. The CDR3 has 10 amino acids. Trimming pared 4 bases from V and 14 bases from J, leaving 6 bases between. Germline CDR1 reads MNHNS; CDR2 reads SASEGT. CDR3 sequence reads: CASSGTSLHF. The CDR3 DNA reads TGTGCCAGCAGTGGGACATCCCTCCACTTT.

This chain uses TRBV5-1 with TRBJ2-5, with D possibly being TRBD2 (6 bases). CDR3 length: 14 amino acids. The ends were cut back, 0 bases at V and 2 bases at J, with 8 bases in the middle. CDR1 SGHRS and CDR2 YFSETQ come from the germline V gene. The CDR3 sequence: CASSLGTIQETQYF. The DNA of the CDR3 is TGCGCCAGCAGCTTGGGGACTATACAAGAGACCCAGTACTTC.

The CDR3 DNA reads TGTGCCAGTAATGACCGGGGGGTCCTAAATGAAAAACTGTTTTTT. As protein: CASNDRGVLNEKLFF. The V and J genes are TRBV19 and TRBJ1-4; possible D gene TRBD1, 5 bases. Germline V gene data show CDR1 as LNHDA and CDR2 as SQIVND (reference sequence). V lost 7 bases and J 5 bases, leaving 17 bases between the germline ends. The CDR3 has 15 amino acids.

The V gene is TRBV7-9, the J gene TRBJ2-3, with unresolved D. Germline assignment: CDR1 SEHNR and CDR2 FQNEAQ (reference sequence). There are 13 residues in the CDR3. V was trimmed by 7 bases and J by 3 bases, leaving 11 bases between them. The CDR3 DNA is TGTGCCAGCAACCCTAAGAGAACAGATACGCAGTATTTT. Protein sequence: CASNPKRTDTQYF. Full variable domain (remainder filled in from reference TRBV7-9 and TRBJ2-3): DTGVSQNPRHKITKRGQNVTFRCDPISEHNRLYWYRQTLGQGPEFLTYFQNEAQLEKSRLLSDRFSAERPKGSFSTLEIQRTEQGDSAMYLCASNPKRTDTQYFGPGTRLTVL.

J is TRBJ2-2 and V is TRBV2, with TRBD1 identical over 9 bases. CDR1 and CDR2 from the germline V gene are SNHLY and FYNNEI. The length of the CDR3 is 18 residues. V lost 1 base to trimming and J lost 4 bases; unmatched junction nucleotides: 10. CDR3 DNA sequence: TGTGCCAGCAGTGAAGGGACAGGGGTCGGTTGGAGCACCGGGGAGCTGTTTTTT. Translation: CASSEGTGVGWSTGELFF.

The chain couples TRBV5-6 to TRBJ2-3; no firm D call. V lost 4 bases, J lost 4 bases, and 7 bases lay in between. The CDR3 contains 12 residues. Germline V CDR1 and CDR2: SGHDT, YYEEEE. The CDR3 nucleotides read TGTGCCAGCAGCCCCCAGTCAGATACGCAGTATTTT. Residues: CASSPQSDTQYF.

This clone was seen a few times. The gene calls are TRBV2 and TRBJ1-5, with 7 bases identical to TRBD1. V trimming: 8 bases; J trimming: 9 bases; junction bases outside the gene matches: 10. Germline values: CDR1 SNHLY, CDR2 FYNNEI. The CDR3 has 13 residues. The DNA for the CDR3 is TGTGCCAGCGGGCGGGACAGTGGGGGGCCCCAGCATTTT. Translating it yields CASGRDSGGPQHF.

The chain has TRBV10-3 and TRBJ1-4; TRBD1 aligns across 7 bases. V shed 10 bases, J shed 2 bases, and the junction held 7 bases outside the gene matches. From germline, CDR1 is ENHRY and CDR2 SYGVKD. This CDR3 has 14 amino acids. The DNA of the CDR3 is TGTGCCAGTGGCAGGGGGGAGACTAATGAAAAACTGTTTTTT. Amino acids: CASGRGETNEKLFF.

The chain uses TRBV12-5 and TRBJ1-1; D gene uncertain. CDR1 and CDR2 from the germline V gene are LGHNT and FRNRAP. The CDR3 runs 14 residues. Trimming pared 7 bases from V and 3 bases from J, leaving 15 bases between. CDR3 in DNA: TGTGCTAGTGCCTCCAAGGTAGAGGACACTGAAGCTTTCTTT. As protein: CASASKVEDTEAFF.